Described below is a single TCR beta chain sequence and its context. This sample was included in a study of blood T cell repertoires in COVID-19. Study at large: Sites in the United States, Italy and Spain provided acute and convalescent COVID-19 samples. Nucleic acid was either cDNA or gDNA, and it came from T cells, B-cell-depleted T cells, or PBMCs.

This CDR3 is 13 amino acids long. V was pared by 6 bases and J by 2 bases, with 3 bases of the junction left unmatched. Germline-derived CDR1 and CDR2 are MNHEY and SVGAGI. As handled by the study authors: Cell counts per sample came from amplifying reference gene primers. Sequencing used immunoSEQ multiplex PCR; TCRdb keeps in-frame clones, though not all of them. From that table come the V and J calls and clone size; the DNA was used to work out D and trimming. The sample carries around 20,000 clones, 80% to 90% recorded once. The chain is built from TRBV6-5 and TRBJ2-7; 8 bases align to TRBD1. This TCR was recovered from a human donor with active COVID-19. The donor label of this sample is uncertain. Sequencing was carried out using peripheral blood. This CDR3 reads CASSRGRAYEQYF. The CDR3 DNA is TGTGCCAGCAGCAGGGGGCGCGCCTACGAGCAGTACTTC.